The sequence of this T cell receptor (beta chain) was determined in a study of cytomegalovirus exposure and HLA in healthy donors. Trimming took off 3 bases at V and 0 bases at J, with 15 bases between the two ends. Germline lookup yields CDR1 SQVTM and CDR2 ANQGSEA. This CDR3 is 16 amino acids long. Measured with immunoSEQ multiplex PCR; TCRdb has only the in-frame clones, and not every one. The data hold hundreds of thousands of clones, with roughly 83% observed a single time. The J gene is TRBJ2-1, the V gene TRBV29-1, with D possibly being TRBD2 (5 bases). Sample: PBMCs. This receptor was taken from a woman aged 18-29 years in good health and CMV-seronegative. The CDR3 nucleotides read TGCAGCGTTGATGCGGAGACCAGCGGCTCCTACAATGAGCAGTTCTTC. Its translation: CSVDAETSGSYNEQFF.